The clone carrying this T cell receptor (beta chain) was detected ten times or more. Its antigen is undetermined. Germline-derived CDR1 and CDR2 are KGHSH and LQKENI. The J segment lost 4 bases and the V segment lost 5 bases, leaving 6 bases of the junction unmatched. The CDR3 is 14 amino acids. This sample is part of a study of T cells in Graves' hyperthyroidism and ophthalmopathy. Study-wide results and limits: Most thyroid clonotypes with frequency above 0.001 were detected in blood. The model's output predicted ophthalmopathy at a median of roughly 6 months prior to onset.

What was amplified from RNA transcripts were TCR beta CDR3 regions. Researchers ran a first-round RT-PCR on the TCR CDR3 using the HTBI primer set. TCRdb processed the multiplex PCR reads anew with MiXCR; each CDR3 protein has one entry. The sample holds about 740,000 distinct CDR3 sequences; around 13% are singletons and the top ten take approximately 10%. Material for sequencing was blood. This TCR derives from a woman under 30 with Graves' hyperthyroidism. The V call is TRBV18, the J call TRBJ2-7; the match to TRBD2 covers 9 bases. CDR3 region: CASSSSAGGYEQYF. The CDR3 coding sequence is TGTGCCAGCTCATCCTCAGCGGGAGGATACGAGCAGTACTTC.